The sequence of this TCR beta chain was determined in a study of blood T cell repertoires in COVID-19. Study summary: The origin of the acute and convalescent COVID-19 samples was the United States, Italy and Spain.

CDR3 length: 16 residues. The trim removed 5 bases at V and 0 bases at J, leaving 4 bases unmatched. Germline lookup yields CDR1 SGHTA and CDR2 FQGTGA. This table comes from immunoSEQ multiplex PCR, and its TCRdb copy is limited to in-frame clones, with some not included. The repertoire holds roughly 160,000 clones, with around 84% as singletons. During active infection, Seattle patients enrolled and were then monitored through disease. The clonotype was recovered from a man aged 55 to 69 with COVID-19, enrolled during active disease. The V gene is TRBV7-3, the J gene TRBJ2-3; 11 bases map to TRBD2. Sequences were obtained from peripheral blood. The DNA of the CDR3 is TGTGCCAGCAGCAAGCGGACTAGCGGGAGCACAGATACGCAGTATTTT. This encodes CASSKRTSGSTDTQYF.